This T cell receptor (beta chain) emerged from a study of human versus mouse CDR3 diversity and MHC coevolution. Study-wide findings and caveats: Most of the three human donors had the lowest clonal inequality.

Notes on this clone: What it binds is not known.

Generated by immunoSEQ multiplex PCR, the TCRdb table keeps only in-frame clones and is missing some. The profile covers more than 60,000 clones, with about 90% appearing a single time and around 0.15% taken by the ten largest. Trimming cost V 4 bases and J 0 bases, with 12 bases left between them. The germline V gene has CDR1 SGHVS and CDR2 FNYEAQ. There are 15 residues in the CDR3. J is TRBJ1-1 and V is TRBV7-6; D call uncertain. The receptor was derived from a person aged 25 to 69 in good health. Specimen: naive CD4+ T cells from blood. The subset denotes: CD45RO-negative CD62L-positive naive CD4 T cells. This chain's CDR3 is CASSSQPSMNTEAFF. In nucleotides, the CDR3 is TGTGCCAGCAGCTCACAGCCTTCCATGAACACTGAAGCTTTCTTT.